The T cell receptor beta chain described here comes from a study of response to subunit inactivated influenza vaccine. This clonotype was detected a few times. Its target is unknown. Study-wide findings and caveats: Every seasonal influenza vaccination brings in few new T cells, the authors suggested.

From the RT-PCR reads, TCRdb called clonotypes with MiXCR, one entry per CDR3 protein. The sample carries some 520,000 distinct CDR3 sequences, 15% to 20% recorded once. Sequenced here: CD4+ T cells sorted from PBMCs, sampled roughly 24 months after vaccination. The receptor was isolated from a man aged 50 to 69 who received an inactivated influenza vaccine.

The CDR3 DNA sequence: TGTGCCAGCAGCCAGACACAGCGCGAGCAGTACTTC. This translates into CASSQTQREQYF. The V call is TRBV3-1, the J call TRBJ2-7; D unclear. V shed 3 bases and J shed 6 bases, with 9 bases lying between them. The CDR3 has 12 residues. Germline values: CDR1 LGHDT, CDR2 YNNKEL (reference sequence).